These 18 T cell receptor beta chains came from one sample sequenced in a study of cytomegalovirus exposure and HLA in healthy donors. Method: immunoSEQ multiplex PCR; TCRdb's copy keeps in-frame clones and lacks some. The sample contains tens of thousands of clones, 90% to 95% of which appear only once. Sequenced input: PBMCs. All receptors derive from a young woman in good health and CMV-seronegative.

The CDR3 DNA is TGTGCCACCACCACTAGCGAGGACTACAATGAGCAGTTCTTC. Its translation: CATTTSEDYNEQFF. The chain uses TRBV10-3 and TRBJ2-1, with 7 positions matching TRBD2. CDR1 ENHRY and CDR2 SYGVKD come from the germline V gene. The CDR3 sequence is 14 residues long. The V segment lost 10 bases and the J segment 3 bases; nucleotides outside the gene matches: 9.

The chain is built from TRBV7-8 and TRBJ1-4; no firm D call. With 1 base removed from V and 0 bases from J, the gap between germline ends came to 9 bases. The CDR3 extends over 16 amino acids. Germline values: CDR1 SGHVS, CDR2 FQNEAQ. CDR3 coding DNA: TGTGCCAGCAGCTTAGGGCGGTCTACAACTAATGAAAAACTGTTTTTT. It is translated as CASSLGRSTTNEKLFF.

The V call is TRBV7-3, the J call TRBJ1-1; a weak D match, TRBD1 (6 bases). V was shortened by 3 bases and J by 4 bases, with 9 bases between the two germline ends. The CDR3 totals 13 residues. Germline V gene sequence: CDR1 SGHTA, CDR2 FQGTGA. The CDR3 DNA is TGTGCCAGCAGCTTTTCAGGGGCCACTGAAGCTTTCTTT. This codes for CASSFSGATEAFF.

CDR3 sequence reads: CASSLRRQGTEAFF. CDR3 bases: TGTGCCAGCAGCCTCCGACGACAGGGAACTGAAGCTTTCTTT. The V and J genes are TRBV7-2 and TRBJ1-1, with 7 nucleotides matching TRBD1. Per germline, CDR1 SGHTA and CDR2 FQGNSA. V lost 5 bases to trimming and J lost 5 bases; unmatched junction nucleotides: 8. This CDR3 has 14 residues.

This clone was counted a single time. This chain uses TRBV2 with TRBJ1-4; tentative D call: TRBD1 (6 bases). The germline V and J ends were trimmed by 7 bases and 6 bases, with 12 bases remaining between them. Germline V CDR1 and CDR2: SNHLY, FYNNEI. This CDR3 region has 13 residues. CDR3 protein: CASTRGEDEKLFF. The CDR3 DNA is TGTGCCAGCACCAGGGGAGAGGATGAAAAACTGTTTTTT.

The chain has TRBV18 and TRBJ1-2, with 8 bases that match TRBD1. This CDR3 is 13 amino acids long. CDR1 and CDR2 (germline): KGHSH, LQKENI. V was clipped by 3 bases and J by 3 bases; unmatched bases: 0. In DNA form, the CDR3 reads TGTGCCAGCTCACCGGGACAGGACTATGGCTACACCTTC. Its translation: CASSPGQDYGYTF.

The V and J genes are TRBV6-5 and TRBJ2-5; 10 bases map to TRBD2. CDR1 and CDR2 from the germline V gene are MNHEY and SVGAGI. V lost 7 bases and J lost 5; bases outside the gene matches: 10. CDR3 length: 15 residues. The CDR3 is CASTRAGGPGETQYF. CDR3 sequence (DNA): TGTGCCAGCACCCGAGCGGGAGGGCCGGGGGAGACCCAGTACTTC.

The chain employs TRBV9 and TRBJ1-2, with D perhaps matching TRBD1 (6 bases). Trimming left V 0 bases short and J 7 bases short, with 16 bases between. Germline V gives CDR1 SGDLS, CDR2 YYNGEE. The CDR3 has 15 residues. In DNA, the CDR3 is TGTGCCAGCAGCGTAGCACAGGGCGGTTTGTCTGGCTACACCTTC. Its translation: CASSVAQGGLSGYTF.

The chain carries TRBV7-9 and TRBJ1-2; D might be TRBD1 (5 bases). V lost 3 bases and J lost 2, with 7 bases in between. This CDR3 has 13 amino acids. The germline gives CDR1 SEHNR, CDR2 FQNEAQ (reference sequence). The CDR3 reads CASSFGGNYGYTF. The CDR3 DNA follows: TGTGCCAGCAGCTTCGGGGGGAACTATGGCTACACCTTC.

This sequence joins TRBV7-3 and TRBJ2-3; 10 bases align to TRBD2. The CDR3 has 15 amino acids. V lost 2 bases, J lost 1 base, and 0 bases stayed unmatched. Germline loops: CDR1 SGHTA, CDR2 FQGTGA. This CDR3 is CASSLLAGGTDTQYF. The CDR3 bases are TGTGCCAGCAGCTTACTAGCGGGGGGCACAGATACGCAGTATTTT.

The chain joins TRBV2 to TRBJ2-3; 7 nucleotides line up with TRBD1. Trimming at V came to 5 bases and at J to 4 bases, leaving 12 bases not matched to a gene. The V gene's germline CDR1 is SNHLY and CDR2 FYNNEI. CDR3 size: 16 residues. This CDR3 reads CASSRRQGLFADTQYF. The CDR3 DNA is TGTGCCAGCAGTCGCAGACAGGGCTTGTTCGCAGATACGCAGTATTTT.

V gene TRBV5-8 combines with J gene TRBJ1-4, with 7 bases aligning to TRBD1. The length of the CDR3 is 15 residues. Germline assignment: CDR1 SGHTS and CDR2 YDEGEE. V dropped 4 bases and J dropped 5; count of bases not matched to a gene: 8. The CDR3 loop reads CASSPRGQKNEKLFF. The CDR3 bases are TGTGCCAGCAGCCCGAGGGGACAGAAGAATGAAAAACTGTTTTTT.

The V and J genes are TRBV25-1 and TRBJ2-2; possible D gene TRBD2, 5 bases. CDR3 length equals 14 residues. CDR1 and CDR2 from the germline V gene are MGHDK and SYGVNS. V dropped 5 bases and J dropped 2 bases, with 9 bases sitting between them. In DNA form, the CDR3 reads TGTGCCAGCAGTTTAGGAGGAAACACCGGGGAGCTGTTTTTT. It translates to CASSLGGNTGELFF.

This chain connects TRBV18 to TRBJ1-1; D unclear. This CDR3 is 14 amino acids long. Germline values: CDR1 KGHSH, CDR2 LQKENI. Trimming took 5 bases from V and 2 from J, leaving 12 bases between them. The CDR3 region is CASSSDGSNTEAFF. Written as DNA, the CDR3 is TGTGCCAGCTCATCCGACGGGAGTAACACTGAAGCTTTCTTT.

The chain is built from TRBV5-1 and TRBJ1-4; D ambiguous. Germline-derived CDR1 and CDR2 are SGHRS and YFSETQ. CDR3 length: 13 residues. V was shortened by 3 bases and J by 7 bases, with 10 bases between the two germline ends. The CDR3 sequence is CASSSLYAEKLFF. Here the CDR3 DNA reads TGCGCCAGCAGCTCCCTCTACGCTGAAAAACTGTTTTTT. Filled out from reference TRBV5-1 and TRBJ1-4, the complete variable domain reads KAGVTQTPRYLIKTRGQQVTLSCSPISGHRSVSWYQQTPGQGLQFLFEYFSETQRNKGNFPGRFSGRQFSNSRSEMNVSTLELGDSALYLCASSSLYAEKLFFGSGTQLSVL.

This chain joins TRBV5-1 and TRBJ1-1; 7 bases line up with TRBD1. The CDR3 length is 15 residues. Germline CDR1 reads SGHRS; CDR2 reads YFSETQ. V was pared by 5 bases and J by 3 bases, with 10 bases of the junction left unmatched. The CDR3 spells CASSSFQGVYTEAFF. The CDR3 DNA sequence: TGCGCCAGCAGTTCTTTCCAGGGGGTATACACTGAAGCTTTCTTT.

The rearrangement joins TRBV18 to TRBJ1-5; a weak D match, TRBD1 (5 bases). V was clipped by 6 bases and J by 3 bases, with 12 bases between them. Germline V CDR1 and CDR2: KGHSH, LQKENI. CDR3 length: 14 residues. CDR3: CASSQSGVNQPQHF. CDR3 nucleotide sequence: TGTGCCAGCTCTCAATCGGGGGTCAATCAGCCCCAGCATTTT.

The V gene is TRBV6-5, the J gene TRBJ1-2; 7 bases fit TRBD1. After removal of 4 bases from V and 4 bases from J, the junction contained 3 bases not matched to a gene. The CDR3 loop spans 13 amino acids. Germline values: CDR1 MNHEY, CDR2 SVGAGI. The CDR3 DNA follows: TGTGCCAGCAGTTCTAGGACAGGCTATGGCTACACCTTC. It translates to CASSSRTGYGYTF.